The next 24 T cell receptor beta chains were all read from a single sample in a study of T cells in Graves' hyperthyroidism and ophthalmopathy (dated by TCRdb to 2018 to 2020). Libraries were constructed by multiplex PCR. Instrument used: Illumina HiSeq 2000. TCR beta CDR3 regions were amplified from RNA transcripts. A first-round RT-PCR of the TCR CDR3 used the HTBI primer set with the Qiagen OneStep RT-PCR kit. Clones were called with MiXCR by TCRdb after fastp trimmed the public reads at Q25, and only in-frame beta chains were retained. Entries are consolidated by CDR3 protein sequence, retaining the most common genes and DNA. The sample table holds around 700,000 distinct CDR3 sequences, of which roughly a third were seen once. The top ten constitute roughly 30% of the sample. Sequenced: blood. These receptors were taken from a woman aged 40 to 55 with Graves' hyperthyroidism.

This clonotype was seen a few times. The chain couples TRBV12-3 or TRBV12-4 to TRBJ1-6; possible D gene TRBD1, 5 bases. Trimming cost V 4 bases and J 4 bases, with 17 bases left between them. CDR3 size: 17 residues. CDR3 protein: CASSYDSPTRYNSPLHF. The CDR3 DNA reads TGTGCCAGCAGTTACGACAGCCCTACCCGATATAATTCACCCCTCCACTTT.

This clonotype showed up just a few times. A junction end diverges from the germline sequence, so it may reflect a read error. The rearrangement uses TRBV7-6 and TRBJ1-3; D ambiguous. Looked up from germline, CDR1 is SGHVS and CDR2 is FNYEAQ. The CDR3 spans 14 residues. The CDR3 region is CASSQSQTGNTIYF. CDR3 nucleotide sequence: TGCGCCAGCAGCCAGTCCCAGACCGGAAACACCATATATTTT.

This clonotype was recorded many times. This sequence joins TRBV19 and TRBJ1-5; 7 nucleotides line up with TRBD1. The V and J ends lost 2 bases and 6 bases, in that order; junction bases with no gene match: 1. The CDR3 has 13 amino acids. CDR1 is LNHDA and CDR2 is SQIVND in the germline V gene (reference sequence). The CDR3 region is CASSIPGGQPQHF. DNA of the CDR3: TGTGCCAGTAGTATACCAGGGGGTCAGCCCCAGCATTTT. Complete variable domain (other parts from reference TRBV19 and TRBJ1-5): DGGITQSPKYLFRKEGQNVTLSCEQNLNHDAMYWYRQDPGQGLRLIYYSQIVNDFQKGDIAEGYSVSREKKESFPLTVTSAQKNPTAFYLCASSIPGGQPQHFGDGTRLSIL.

This clonotype showed up many times. V is TRBV20-1 and J is TRBJ2-7; 11 nucleotides align to TRBD1. Losses at the gene ends were 6 bases for V and 5 bases for J; bases not matched to a gene: 6. In germline, CDR1 is DFQATT, CDR2 SNEGSKA (reference sequence). The CDR3 has 13 residues. In nucleotides, the CDR3 is TGCAGTGCGCCCGGGACAGGGGGAAACGAGCAGTACTTC. As protein: CSAPGTGGNEQYF.

This clonotype was recorded a few times. The genes are TRBV5-8 and TRBJ1-2; 9 nucleotides align to TRBD1. CDR1 is SGHTS, CDR2 YDEGEE, per germline. Germline trimming cut 0 bases from V and 0 bases from J; bases unmatched to any gene: 12. The CDR3 is made up of 19 amino acids. CDR3 sequence: CASSLVLLGQGSTNYGYTF. CDR3 DNA: TGTGCCAGCAGCTTGGTTTTGTTGGGACAGGGCTCAACTAACTATGGCTACACCTTC.

The chain couples TRBV19 to TRBJ2-6; 11 nucleotides agree with TRBD1. The germline gives CDR1 LNHDA, CDR2 SQIVND (reference sequence). The CDR3 sequence is 17 residues long. J lost 3 bases, V lost 7 bases, and 8 bases had no gene match. In DNA, the CDR3 is TGTGCCAGTACCGCGGGACAGGGGGTCGGTGGGGCCAACGTCCTGACTTTC. Translation: CASTAGQGVGGANVLTF.

This clonotype was seen at least ten times. This chain uses TRBV7-8 with TRBJ1-4, with a weak D call TRBD1 (6 bases). This CDR3 region has 13 residues. Germline CDR1 SGHVS, CDR2 FQNEAQ. V dropped 11 bases and J dropped 10 bases, with 20 bases sitting between them. CDR3 in DNA: TGTGCCGGAAAGGGGGTTGGGGATGGAAAACTGTTTTTT. It translates to CAGKGVGDGKLFF.

This clonotype was observed a few times. The chain is built from TRBV12-3 or TRBV12-4 and TRBJ1-1; TRBD1 matches 7 bases. The junction had 7 bases not matched to a gene; V was cut back by 4 bases and J by 5 bases. This CDR3 has 14 amino acids. The CDR3 here is CASSYEGATTEAFF. The CDR3 DNA is TGTGCCAGCAGTTACGAGGGGGCCACAACTGAAGCTTTCTTT.

This clonotype was seen many times. This chain connects TRBV4-3 to TRBJ1-2; 7 bases line up with TRBD1. The V segment lost 1 base and the J segment 6 bases; nucleotides outside the gene matches: 8. In germline, CDR1 is LGHNA, CDR2 YSLEER. The CDR3 has 15 amino acids. CDR3 in amino acids: CASSQVDRAMDGYTF. The CDR3 DNA sequence: TGCGCCAGCAGCCAAGTAGACAGGGCGATGGATGGCTACACCTTC.

The table lists this clonotype with many counts. The V and J genes are TRBV6-5 and TRBJ2-2; possible D gene TRBD1, 6 bases. The germline V gene encodes CDR1 MNHEY and CDR2 SVGAGI. There are 14 residues in the CDR3. V lost 6 bases, J lost 3 bases, and 11 bases lay in between. CDR3 protein: CASRDQGHTGELFF. The CDR3 nucleotides are TGTGCCAGCAGAGACCAGGGGCACACCGGGGAGCTGTTTTTT.

This clonotype was seen a few times. This chain uses TRBV10-3 with TRBJ2-3, with a possible D match to TRBD2 (5 bases). The CDR3 has 14 amino acids. The V end lost 0 bases, the J end lost 5 bases, and 9 bases lay between the germline ends. Germline CDR1 is ENHRY and CDR2 is SYGVKD. CDR3 loop: CAISESSGIDTQYF. The CDR3 DNA reads as TGTGCCATCAGTGAGTCGTCGGGAATAGATACGCAGTATTTT.

V is TRBV7-2 and J is TRBJ1-1, with D unresolved. CDR1 is SGHTA and CDR2 is FQGNSA in the germline V gene. The CDR3 contains 14 residues. V was shortened by 4 bases and J by 5 bases, with 14 bases between the two germline ends. CDR3 loop: CASSSEAWKTEAFF. The CDR3 DNA reads as TGTGCCAGCAGCTCGGAGGCGTGGAAGACTGAAGCTTTCTTT.

In its sample, this clonotype was seen many times. At one of its ends the junction is not consistent with the germline gene, which may arise from a read error. The rearrangement links TRBV10-3 to TRBJ2-2, with D unresolved. CDR1 is ENHRY, CDR2 SYGVKD, per germline. The length of the CDR3 is 14 residues. CDR3 loop: CAISDMGNAGELFF. For the CDR3, the DNA is TGTGCCATCAGTGATATGGGGAACGCCGGGGAGCTGTTTTTT.

CDR3 coding DNA: TGTGCCACCAGTGAGGGGGCCGGGGAGCTGTTTTTT. Amino acids: CATSEGAGELFF. The chain employs TRBV24-1 and TRBJ2-2, with D tentatively TRBD1 or TRBD2 (5 bases each). The CDR3 sequence is 12 residues long. CDR1 is KGHDR, CDR2 SFDVKD, per germline. Trimming shortened V by 4 bases and J by 6 bases, and 5 bases separated the two germline ends.

On this clonotype itself: An end of the junction does not agree with germline; a read error may underlie this. V usage is TRBV10-1 and J usage is TRBJ2-2, with D perhaps matching TRBD2 (5 bases). This CDR3 is built from 15 residues. The germline gives CDR1 WNHNN, CDR2 SYGVQD (reference sequence). The CDR3 region is CASSDSFRGTGELFF. In DNA, the CDR3 is TGTGCCAGCAGTGACTCGTTCCGGGGAACCGGGGAGCTGTTTTTT.

This clonotype occurred many times. V and J are TRBV12-3 or TRBV12-4 and TRBJ1-5; a weak D match, TRBD1 (6 bases). The germline V and J ends were trimmed by 3 bases and 6 bases, with 12 bases remaining between them. CDR3 length: 14 amino acids. The CDR3 region has the DNA TGTGCCAGCAGTTTGTCAGGGGTACGTCAGCCCCAGCATTTT. It translates to CASSLSGVRQPQHF.

The chain carries TRBV13 and TRBJ2-2; D gene ambiguous. CDR3 length: 14 residues. Germline CDR1 reads PRHDT; CDR2 reads FYEKMQ (reference sequence). Trimming cost V 3 bases and J 4 bases, with 9 bases left between them. CDR3 amino acids: CASSFPWTTGELFF. The DNA of the CDR3 is TGTGCCAGCAGCTTCCCTTGGACCACCGGGGAGCTGTTTTTT.

The chain joins TRBV12-3 or TRBV12-4 to TRBJ2-7; 9 nucleotides agree with TRBD2. Trimming cost V 4 bases and J 4 bases; bases outside gene matches: 8. This CDR3 is 15 amino acids long. The CDR3 loop reads CASSYSILAGYEQYF. For the CDR3, the DNA is TGTGCCAGCAGTTACTCGATTCTAGCGGGGTACGAGCAGTACTTC.

Concerning this clonotype itself: As the CDR3 is not closed by the conserved phenylalanine or tryptophan, this likely results from a read error. It is unclear where the CDR3 begins or ends on the DNA, so no DNA is shown, and the CDR3 is as TCRdb lists it. This sequence joins TRBV24-1 and TRBJ1-2; TRBD1 reflects the table's D call only, with no check against the DNA. The germline CDR1 and CDR2 sequences are KGHDR and SFDVKD. The CDR3 spans 8 amino acids, including both terminal residues. The CDR3 here is CATSDSPQ.

This clonotype was observed a few times. The rearrangement joins TRBV5-4 to TRBJ1-2; 7 bases fit TRBD1. Germline loops: CDR1 SGHNT, CDR2 YYREEE (reference sequence). V lost 0 bases to trimming and J lost 2 bases; unmatched junction nucleotides: 4. The CDR3 is made up of 15 amino acids. The CDR3 region is CASSLAGQINYGYTF. In nucleotides, the CDR3 is TGTGCCAGCAGCTTGGCGGGACAGATAAACTATGGCTACACCTTC. Together with reference TRBV5-4 and TRBJ1-2, the CDR3 gives the full variable domain: ETGVTQSPTHLIKTRGQQVTLRCSSQSGHNTVSWYQQALGQGPQFIFQYYREEENGRGNFPPRFSGLQFPNYSSELNVNALELDDSALYLCASSLAGQINYGYTFGSGTRLTVV.

This clonotype was seen many times. The chain has TRBV5-6 and TRBJ1-4; D gene unclear. CDR1 is SGHDT, CDR2 YYEEEE, per germline. Trimming pared 0 bases from V and 7 bases from J, leaving 4 bases between. This CDR3 is 12 amino acids long. CDR3 sequence reads: CASSLGFEKLFF. CDR3 nucleotide sequence: TGTGCCAGCAGCTTGGGATTTGAAAAACTGTTTTTT.

V gene TRBV7-2 combines with J gene TRBJ1-3, with 12 bases aligning to TRBD1. This CDR3 is built from 19 residues. Germline loops: CDR1 SGHTA, CDR2 FQGNSA. V trimming: 5 bases; J trimming: 3 bases; junction bases outside the gene matches: 14. The CDR3 loop reads CASSERGTGGIFGGNTIYF. In DNA, the CDR3 is TGTGCCAGCAGCGAGAGGGGGACAGGGGGCATCTTCGGTGGAAACACCATATATTTT.

This clonotype was observed many times. The rearrangement joins TRBV7-8 to TRBJ1-6; D gene uncertain. V was clipped by 5 bases and J by 8 bases, with 13 bases between them. The germline CDR1 and CDR2 sequences are SGHVS and FQNEAQ. The CDR3 covers 14 residues. The CDR3 DNA is TGTGCCAGCAGCCGGTTGGGTCGCGATTCACCCCTCCACTTT. Amino acid sequence: CASSRLGRDSPLHF.

The genes are TRBV6-1 and TRBJ2-7; 7 bases are a match to TRBD1. Losses at the gene ends were 6 bases for V and 0 bases for J; bases not matched to a gene: 8. The V gene's germline CDR1 is MNHNS and CDR2 SASEGT. The CDR3 runs 15 residues. DNA of the CDR3: TGTGCCAGCAGGGGTTCACAGGGGCACTCCTACGAGCAGTACTTC. Protein product: CASRGSQGHSYEQYF.